These 16 T cell receptor beta chains were all obtained from the same sample, sequenced in a study of blood T cell repertoires in COVID-19. Sequenced by immunoSEQ multiplex PCR; TCRdb stores in-frame clones only, minus some. The data show about 74,000 clones, with approximately 80% seen just once and approximately 12% held by the top ten. Material: peripheral blood. The receptors originated from a human donor in a cohort sampled during active COVID-19.

J is TRBJ1-2 and V is TRBV7-8; TRBD1 matches at 12 bases. The J segment lost 8 bases and the V segment lost 3 bases, leaving 4 bases of the junction unmatched. This CDR3 spans 14 amino acids. Germline V gene lookup returns CDR1 SGHVS and CDR2 FQNEAQ. The CDR3 bases are TGTGCCAGCAGCTTGGGGACAGGGGGCTACGGCTACACCTTC. Its translation: CASSLGTGGYGYTF.

The CDR3 bases are TGTGCCAGCTCACCACCGTCAGGGGTTATGGGAACAGATACGCAGTATTTT. It is translated as CASSPPSGVMGTDTQYF. This chain uses TRBV18 with TRBJ2-3; TRBD1 might be the D (6 bases). CDR1 is KGHSH and CDR2 is LQKENI in the germline V gene. Trimming stripped 0 bases from V and 3 bases from J, with 16 bases between. The CDR3 loop spans 17 amino acids.

This rearrangement joins TRBV30 to TRBJ2-5; D uncertain. The CDR3 consists of 12 residues. Per germline, CDR1 GTSNPN and CDR2 SVGIG (reference sequence). Deletions cut 4 bases from V and 7 bases from J, with 13 bases between. The CDR3 DNA sequence: TGTGCCTGGACGGGTCCAGACGGGACCCAGTACTTC. It translates to CAWTGPDGTQYF.

This clone was detected only a few times. The CDR3 coding sequence is TGTGCCAGCAGTTTATTCCCAACCCAGGGAGAAGCTTTCTTT. This translates into CASSLFPTQGEAFF. This sequence joins TRBV28 and TRBJ1-1; D possibly corresponds to TRBD1 (5 bases). CDR1 is MDHEN and CDR2 is SYDVKM in the germline V gene. Trimming took off 1 base at V and 8 bases at J, with 14 bases between the two ends. CDR3 length equals 14 residues.

The chain carries TRBV28 and TRBJ1-5; 8 positions match TRBD1. Unmatched junction bases numbered 10, after V lost 5 bases and J lost 4 bases. The CDR3 spans 16 residues. The germline gives CDR1 MDHEN, CDR2 SYDVKM. The CDR3: CASSPLGQARNQPQHF. The CDR3 nucleotides are TGTGCCAGCAGTCCGTTGGGACAGGCGAGGAATCAGCCCCAGCATTTT.

The chain combines TRBV9 with TRBJ2-5, with D possibly being TRBD2 (6 bases). Germline CDR1 and CDR2: SGDLS and YYNGEE. The V end lost 0 bases, the J end lost 5 bases, and 17 bases lay between the germline ends. The CDR3 covers 16 residues. This CDR3 reads CASSVVPGLPMETQYF. The CDR3, as DNA: TGTGCCAGCAGCGTAGTCCCGGGACTCCCGATGGAGACCCAGTACTTC.

CDR3 in amino acids: CASSLDPSGIRGTHGYTF. As DNA, the CDR3 is TGTGCCAGCAGCTTGGACCCGAGTGGGATACGGGGAACCCATGGCTACACCTTC. The J gene is TRBJ1-2, the V gene TRBV7-8; no reliable D call. Germline V gene data show CDR1 as SGHVS and CDR2 as FQNEAQ. Trimming shortened V by 3 bases and J by 6 bases, and 26 bases separated the two germline ends. The CDR3 sequence is 18 residues long.

The chain employs TRBV7-9 and TRBJ1-2; D might be TRBD1 (5 bases). CDR1 is SEHNR, CDR2 FQNEAQ, per germline (reference sequence). The CDR3 has 13 amino acids. V was pared by 1 base and J by 2 bases, with 5 bases between. CDR3 sequence: CASSLGQNYGYTF. The CDR3 region has the DNA TGTGCCAGCAGCTTAGGACAGAACTATGGCTACACCTTC.

The J gene is TRBJ2-3, the V gene TRBV11-2, with TRBD1 as a possible D gene (5 bases). The ends were cut back, 1 base at V and 5 bases at J, with 13 bases in the middle. Germline V gives CDR1 SGHAT, CDR2 FQNNGV. The length of the CDR3 is 15 residues. For the CDR3, the DNA is TGTGCCAGCAGCTTAGTACCGTTAAGGGGAGATACGCAGTATTTT. Translation gives CASSLVPLRGDTQYF.

The chain recombines TRBV7-8 with TRBJ2-6; 10 bases align to TRBD1. CDR3 length: 17 residues. V trimming: 6 bases; J trimming: 0 bases; junction bases outside the gene matches: 5. Germline CDR1 reads SGHVS; CDR2 reads FQNEAQ. The CDR3 DNA is TGTGCCAGCAGGCGACAGGGGGCCAACTCTGGGGCCAACGTCCTGACTTTC. Its protein product is CASRRQGANSGANVLTF.

The rearrangement joins TRBV28 to TRBJ2-7, with 7 bases aligning to TRBD1. Trimming cost V 6 bases and J 6 bases; bases outside gene matches: 8. This CDR3 comprises 13 residues. The germline V gene has CDR1 MDHEN and CDR2 SYDVKM. DNA of the CDR3: TGTGCCAGCAGCTCACCCAGGGGGTTCGAGCAGTACTTC. Translation gives CASSSPRGFEQYF.

This chain joins TRBV7-2 and TRBJ2-3, with D tentatively TRBD2 (6 bases). This CDR3 region has 17 residues. V lost 1 base to trimming and J lost 1 base, with 15 bases between them. Germline V lookup: CDR1 SGHTA, CDR2 FQGNSA. The CDR3 DNA sequence: TGTGCCAGCAGCTTAGGTTACGGGGGTTTCGGCACAGATACGCAGTATTTT. Its translation is CASSLGYGGFGTDTQYF. Full variable domain (missing parts from reference TRBV7-2 and TRBJ2-3): GAGVSQSPSNKVTEKGKDVELRCDPISGHTALYWYRQSLGQGLEFLIYFQGNSAPDKSGLPSDRFSAERTGGSVSTLTIQRTQQEDSAVYLCASSLGYGGFGTDTQYFGPGTRLTVL.

The chain carries TRBV6-5 and TRBJ1-5, with D perhaps matching TRBD1 (6 bases). This CDR3 is 14 amino acids long. The ends were cut back, 7 bases at V and 4 bases at J, with 14 bases in the middle. Per germline, CDR1 MNHEY and CDR2 SVGAGI. The CDR3 loop is CASKKQGSNQPQHF. Written as DNA, the CDR3 is TGTGCCAGCAAAAAACAGGGATCGAATCAGCCCCAGCATTTT.

The chain couples TRBV13 to TRBJ1-1; TRBD1 aligns across 7 bases. The CDR3 totals 14 residues. Germline V gene data show CDR1 as PRHDT and CDR2 as FYEKMQ (reference sequence). The V segment lost 2 bases and the J segment 1 base; nucleotides outside the gene matches: 1. The CDR3 bases are TGTGCCAGCAGCTTAAGGACAGGGAACACTGAAGCTTTCTTT. This codes for CASSLRTGNTEAFF.

The rearrangement uses TRBV5-4 and TRBJ2-3; D might be TRBD2 (6 bases). The V end lost 6 bases, the J end lost 4 bases, and 18 bases lay between the germline ends. This CDR3 has 15 amino acids. Germline V CDR1 and CDR2: SGHNT, YYREEE (reference sequence). The CDR3 loop is CASKRGGNVADTQYF. CDR3 nucleotides: TGTGCCAGCAAGAGAGGCGGGAACGTTGCAGATACGCAGTATTTT. Together with reference TRBV5-4 and TRBJ2-3, the CDR3 gives the full variable domain: ETGVTQSPTHLIKTRGQQVTLRCSSQSGHNTVSWYQQALGQGPQFIFQYYREEENGRGNFPPRFSGLQFPNYSSELNVNALELDDSALYLCASKRGGNVADTQYFGPGTRLTVL.

The chain combines TRBV6-5 with TRBJ2-6; TRBD1 might be the D (5 bases). There are 15 residues in the CDR3. V shed 6 bases and J shed 1 base, with 10 bases lying between them. In germline, CDR1 is MNHEY, CDR2 SVGAGI. The CDR3 DNA reads as TGTGCCAGCAGAGAGACAGAGTCTGGGGCCAACGTCCTGACTTTC. It translates to CASRETESGANVLTF.